This T cell receptor (beta chain) was documented in a study of beta chain features in type 1 diabetes. Study information: Across all samples, over 85 million sorted cells were examined. Study-level results: Cells carrying high TCR expression could end up over-represented when cDNA is sequenced.

This clone appeared a few times. No antigen is known for it. Expressed TCRB transcripts were sequenced, since all the RNA that had been isolated was reverse transcribed. Measured with immunoSEQ multiplex PCR; TCRdb has only the in-frame clones, and not every one. The sample lists hundreds of thousands of clones; about 29% were seen once. From germline, CDR1 is SEHNR and CDR2 FQNEAQ (reference sequence). The CDR3 covers 13 residues. V shed 5 bases, J shed 7 bases, and the junction held 2 bases outside the gene matches. The V call is TRBV7-9, the J call TRBJ2-1; 10 bases map to TRBD2. This TCR was sampled from a man aged 18 to 30 in good health. Sequencing used naive CD4+ T cells from blood. The CDR3 protein is CASSKTSGNEQFF. CDR3 sequence (DNA): TGTGCCAGCAGCAAGACTAGCGGGAATGAGCAGTTCTTC. Variable domain in full (rest from reference TRBV7-9 and TRBJ2-1): DTGVSQNPRHKITKRGQNVTFRCDPISEHNRLYWYRQTLGQGPEFLTYFQNEAQLEKSRLLSDRFSAERPKGSFSTLEIQRTEQGDSAMYLCASSKTSGNEQFFGPGTRLTVL.